Presented here are 31 T cell receptor beta chains from one specimen sequenced in a study of cytomegalovirus exposure and HLA in healthy donors. The PCR had 60 Vbeta and 13 Jbeta primers. Repertoires were generated with immunoSEQ multiplex PCR, while TCRdb's copy carries only in-frame clones and drops some. The profile covers around 100,000 clones, with approximately 64% appearing a single time and approximately 4.3% taken by the ten largest. Source material: PBMCs. These receptors all come from a human donor in good health.

The chain couples TRBV7-9 to TRBJ2-1; D might be TRBD2 (6 bases). V lost 3 bases, J lost 8 bases, and 14 bases lay in between. Germline V gene sequence: CDR1 SEHNR, CDR2 FQNEAQ (reference sequence). CDR3 length: 14 amino acids. The CDR3: CASSFAGRVDEQFF. The CDR3 region has the DNA TGTGCCAGCAGCTTTGCGGGAAGAGTGGATGAGCAGTTCTTC.

V usage is TRBV6-6 and J usage is TRBJ1-2; D gene unclear. V shed 4 bases and J shed 4 bases, with 13 bases lying between them. Germline CDR1 MNHNY, CDR2 SVGAGI (reference sequence). The CDR3 sequence is 14 residues long. The CDR3 spells CASSLGKGGYGYTF. For the CDR3, the DNA is TGTGCCAGCAGTTTGGGCAAAGGAGGCTATGGCTACACCTTC.

The CDR3 spells CASSEVGTEDSTDTQYF. The CDR3 nucleotides are TGTGCCAGCAGTGAAGTTGGGACAGAAGATAGCACAGATACGCAGTATTTT. V usage is TRBV6-1 and J usage is TRBJ2-3, with 7 bases aligning to TRBD1. V trimming: 1 base; J trimming: 0 bases; junction bases outside the gene matches: 7. Germline CDR1 MNHNS, CDR2 SASEGT. The CDR3 covers 17 residues.

This chain uses TRBV7-3 with TRBJ2-1, with TRBD1 as a possible D gene (5 bases). The germline V gene encodes CDR1 SGHTA and CDR2 FQGTGA. This CDR3 has 13 amino acids. With 5 bases removed from V and 5 bases from J, the gap between germline ends came to 10 bases. Here the CDR3 DNA reads TGTGCCAGCAGCCCAACAGGTAACAATGAGCAGTTCTTC. Protein product: CASSPTGNNEQFF. Variable domain in full (rest from reference TRBV7-3 and TRBJ2-1): GAGVSQTPSNKVTEKGKYVELRCDPISGHTALYWYRQSLGQGPEFLIYFQGTGAADDSGLPNDRFFAVRPEGSVSTLKIQRTERGDSAVYLCASSPTGNNEQFFGPGTRLTVL.

Here the CDR3 DNA reads TGTGCCAGTGGCAGGGCTGAAGCTTTCTTT. Its protein is CASGRAEAFF. The gene calls are TRBV19 and TRBJ1-1, with D tentatively TRBD1 (5 bases). The germline V gene encodes CDR1 LNHDA and CDR2 SQIVND (reference sequence). The CDR3 runs to 10 residues. V was cut by 8 bases and J by 6 bases, with 7 bases left in between.

The chain combines TRBV13 with TRBJ1-1; tentatively, D is TRBD1 (6 bases). This CDR3 has 13 residues. Germline values: CDR1 PRHDT, CDR2 FYEKMQ (reference sequence). V was clipped by 5 bases and J by 3 bases, with 10 bases between them. In DNA, the CDR3 is TGTGCCAGCAGCCGGACAGTACACACTGAAGCTTTCTTT. This gives the protein CASSRTVHTEAFF.

V and J are TRBV6-1 and TRBJ1-5; no reliable D call. This CDR3 comprises 13 residues. Germline V gene data show CDR1 as MNHNS and CDR2 as SASEGT. The V end was cut by 6 bases, the J end by 6 bases, with 12 bases between. CDR3 DNA sequence: TGTGCCAGCAGCGGAGGCTCGGTTCAGCCCCAGCATTTT. This gives the protein CASSGGSVQPQHF.

V usage is TRBV19 and J usage is TRBJ1-1, with 7 nucleotides matching TRBD1. Germline V gene sequence: CDR1 LNHDA, CDR2 SQIVND (reference sequence). V lost 7 bases and J lost 6; bases outside the gene matches: 8. This CDR3 region has 13 residues. The chain's CDR3 is CASKSTGYAEAFF. The CDR3 nucleotides are TGTGCCAGTAAGTCGACAGGGTACGCTGAAGCTTTCTTT.

This chain links TRBV21-1 with TRBJ2-7; TRBD1 reflects the table's D call only, with no check against the DNA. TRBV21-1 constitutes a pseudogene. CDR3 length: 13 residues. The chain's CDR3 is CASSTDSTYEQYF. DNA of the CDR3: TGTGCCAGCAGCACGGACAGTACCTACGAGCAGTACTTC.

Comment on this clone: A junction boundary mismatches the germline segment, possibly from a read error. The chain carries TRBV7-9 and TRBJ1-1; no clear D gene. CDR1 and CDR2 (germline): SEHNR, FQNEAQ (reference sequence). The CDR3 contains 12 residues. The CDR3 is CSSSFQNTEAFF. The CDR3 bases are TGTTCCAGCAGCTTCCAGAACACTGAAGCTTTCTTT.

This clone was picked up one time. This chain links TRBV28 with TRBJ1-1; the match to TRBD1 covers 8 bases. CDR1 is MDHEN, CDR2 SYDVKM, per germline. The CDR3 has 16 residues. The V and J ends lost 5 bases and 8 bases, in that order; junction bases with no gene match: 16. The CDR3 loop is CASSGPGAGGAAEAFF. The CDR3, as DNA: TGTGCCAGCAGTGGACCGGGGGCAGGGGGCGCAGCCGAAGCTTTCTTT.

The chain combines TRBV30 with TRBJ2-3, with 8 bases matching TRBD1. CDR3 size: 16 residues. CDR1 and CDR2 from the germline V gene are GTSNPN and SVGIG (reference sequence). V shed 5 bases and J 1 base; nucleotides not matched to a gene: 11. This CDR3 reads CAWGGGTGGGTDTQYF. The CDR3 DNA sequence: TGTGCCTGGGGAGGGGGAACAGGGGGAGGCACAGATACGCAGTATTTT. Full variable domain (missing parts from reference TRBV30 and TRBJ2-3): SQTIHQWPATLVQPVGSPLSLECTVEGTSNPNLYWYRQAAGRGLQLLFYSVGIGQISSEVPQNLSASRPQDRQFILSSKKLLLSDSGFYLCAWGGGTGGGTDTQYFGPGTRLTVL.

V is TRBV6-6 and J is TRBJ2-7, with 8 nucleotides matching TRBD2. The ends lost 5 bases at V and 2 bases at J; junction bases unmatched: 5. The germline gives CDR1 MNHNY, CDR2 SVGAGI (reference sequence). The CDR3 covers 14 residues. CDR3 DNA: TGTGCCAGCAGTAACGGACTAGCCCCCTACGAGCAGTACTTC. Encoded protein: CASSNGLAPYEQYF.

The V gene is TRBV9, the J gene TRBJ2-1; no firm D call. Germline CDR1 is SGDLS and CDR2 is YYNGEE. The CDR3 extends over 14 amino acids. Trimming pared 0 bases from V and 7 bases from J, leaving 11 bases between. The CDR3 DNA sequence: TGTGCCAGCAGCGTAGGAGGTTTCGGGAATGAGCAGTTCTTC. It codes for CASSVGGFGNEQFF.

V is TRBV28 and J is TRBJ2-3; 12 nucleotides agree with TRBD1. Germline-derived CDR1 and CDR2 are MDHEN and SYDVKM. This CDR3 contains 15 residues. The V segment lost 3 bases and the J segment 9 bases; nucleotides outside the gene matches: 7. In DNA, the CDR3 is TGTGCCAGCAGTTTCACGGGACAGGGGGCGCAGACGCAGTATTTT. Protein sequence: CASSFTGQGAQTQYF.

The table lists this clone with a few counts. The rearrangement uses TRBV6-5 and TRBJ2-1, with 9 bases lining up with TRBD1. Unmatched junction bases numbered 8, after V lost 5 bases and J lost 6 bases. CDR1 and CDR2 (germline): MNHEY, SVGAGI. The CDR3 length is 15 residues. The CDR3, as DNA: TGTGCCAGCAGTCCGCCCGGGACAGGGTCCAATGAGCAGTTCTTC. This sequence encodes CASSPPGTGSNEQFF.

The CDR3 DNA is TGTGCCAGCAGTTACTCTAGCGGAGTCTACGAGCAGTACTTC. Its protein is CASSYSSGVYEQYF. The chain joins TRBV6-5 to TRBJ2-7, with D perhaps TRBD2 (6 bases). The V end was cut by 0 bases, the J end by 3 bases, with 9 bases between. The CDR3 consists of 14 residues. Germline loops: CDR1 MNHEY, CDR2 SVGAGI.

The CDR3 is CASAVDSNQPQHF. CDR3 nucleotides: TGTGCCAGCGCGGTAGATAGCAATCAGCCCCAGCATTTT. The rearrangement joins TRBV5-5 to TRBJ1-5; unclear D gene. From germline, CDR1 is SGHKS and CDR2 YYEKEE (reference sequence). This CDR3 has 13 residues. Trimming removed 7 bases at V and 0 bases at J, with 8 bases between. The full variable domain, completed using reference TRBV5-5 and TRBJ1-5, is DAGVTQSPTHLIKTRGQQVTLRCSPISGHKSVSWYQQVLGQGPQFIFQYYEKEERGRGNFPDRFSARQFPNYSSELNVNALLLGDSALYLCASAVDSNQPQHFGDGTRLSIL.

The V gene is TRBV10-2, the J gene TRBJ1-4, with TRBD1 matching 7 bases. The ends lost 4 bases at V and 2 bases at J; junction bases unmatched: 1. This CDR3 region has 14 residues. In germline, CDR1 is WSHSY, CDR2 SAAADI. The CDR3 sequence: CASSATGTNEKLFF. CDR3 sequence (DNA): TGCGCCAGCAGTGCGACAGGGACTAATGAAAAACTGTTTTTT.

The gene calls are TRBV19 and TRBJ1-1, with TRBD1 identical over 7 bases. The V and J ends lost 5 bases and 5 bases, in that order; junction bases with no gene match: 14. The CDR3 extends over 16 amino acids. Germline CDR1 and CDR2: LNHDA and SQIVND (reference sequence). DNA of the CDR3: TGTGCCAGTAGTTTCCTTCCGACAGGGAGGCAAACTGAAGCTTTCTTT. Residues: CASSFLPTGRQTEAFF. The entire variable domain, with the rest obtained from reference TRBV19 and TRBJ1-1, is as follows: DGGITQSPKYLFRKEGQNVTLSCEQNLNHDAMYWYRQDPGQGLRLIYYSQIVNDFQKGDIAEGYSVSREKKESFPLTVTSAQKNPTAFYLCASSFLPTGRQTEAFFGQGTRLTVV.

The chain employs TRBV2 and TRBJ2-5; 9 bases align to TRBD1. The DNA end is more similar to TRBJ2-7, so the J call may be wrong. Germline CDR1 reads SNHLY; CDR2 reads FYNNEI. The CDR3 runs 13 residues. CDR3 coding DNA: TGTGCCTGCCGGGACAGGGCTAGTTCCGAGCAGTACTTC. It is translated as CACRDRASSEQYF.

In this sample, this clone turned up a few times. The chain couples TRBV10-3 to TRBJ2-5; tentative D call: TRBD1 (7 bases). The germline V gene encodes CDR1 ENHRY and CDR2 SYGVKD. V was trimmed by 11 bases and J by 1 base, leaving 11 bases between them. CDR3 size: 12 residues. The DNA of the CDR3 is TGTGCCGCGGGGACAGCCCAAGAGACCCAGTACTTC. It translates to CAAGTAQETQYF.

This clone was seen only a few times. The rearrangement uses TRBV6-1 and TRBJ1-6, with D tentatively TRBD1 (6 bases). The length of the CDR3 is 14 residues. CDR1 and CDR2 from the germline V gene are MNHNS and SASEGT. Trimming took off 4 bases at V and 14 bases at J, with 18 bases between the two ends. The CDR3 loop reads CASSVEQGPGALHF. CDR3 nucleotide sequence: TGTGCCAGCAGTGTCGAACAGGGTCCAGGGGCCCTCCACTTT.

This clone appeared a few times. This sequence joins TRBV7-9 and TRBJ2-3; D gene unclear. V was cut by 5 bases and J by 2 bases, with 20 bases left in between. CDR1 and CDR2 (germline): SEHNR, FQNEAQ (reference sequence). The CDR3 is 17 amino acids. In DNA, the CDR3 is TGTGCCAGCAGCCCGGCGATGATGACACATCCCACAGATACGCAGTATTTT. This gives the protein CASSPAMMTHPTDTQYF.

The chain has TRBV6-1 and TRBJ2-5; 9 bases are shared with TRBD1. There are 13 residues in the CDR3. V dropped 7 bases and J dropped 4; count of bases not matched to a gene: 4. Germline assignment: CDR1 MNHNS and CDR2 SASEGT. The CDR3 DNA reads as TGTGCCAGCATCTTGGACAGGGGAGAGACCCAGTACTTC. Translated, it gives CASILDRGETQYF.

This chain links TRBV30 with TRBJ2-6, with a tentative D call TRBD1 (5 bases). The CDR3 runs 15 residues. Germline assignment: CDR1 GTSNPN and CDR2 SVGIG (reference sequence). V was pared by 3 bases and J by 2 bases, with 11 bases between. The CDR3: CAWSPGRAGANVLTF. The CDR3 DNA reads as TGTGCCTGGAGCCCCGGCAGGGCTGGGGCCAACGTCCTGACTTTC.

The J gene is TRBJ1-5, the V gene TRBV15, with 9 bases aligning to TRBD1. This CDR3 contains 16 residues. Germline V lookup: CDR1 LNHNV, CDR2 YYDKDF (reference sequence). The V and J ends lost 4 bases and 1 base, in that order; junction bases with no gene match: 5. CDR3 protein: CATSTKQGASNQPQHF. DNA for the CDR3: TGTGCCACCAGCACCAAACAGGGGGCCAGCAATCAGCCCCAGCATTTT.

This clone was recorded a few times. V is TRBV29-1 and J is TRBJ2-1, with 11 nucleotides matching TRBD2. Germline CDR1 is SQVTM and CDR2 is ANQGSEA. The CDR3 extends over 14 amino acids. Trimming removed 6 bases from V and 4 bases from J; junction bases left unmatched: 5. The CDR3, as DNA: TGCAGCGTGTTACTAGCGGGAGTGTACAATGAGCAGTTCTTC. Translation gives CSVLLAGVYNEQFF.

The chain is built from TRBV11-3 and TRBJ2-1; weak D call: TRBD2 (6 bases). Germline CDR1 is SGHNT and CDR2 is YENEEA. The CDR3 is 11 amino acids. Trimming stripped 8 bases from V and 11 bases from J, with 13 bases between. CDR3 coding DNA: TGTGCCAGCGGAGTCGCGGGACAGCAGTTCTTC. It is translated as CASGVAGQQFF.

The gene calls are TRBV4-1 and TRBJ2-7; the match to TRBD2 covers 7 bases. V lost 1 base, J lost 4 bases, and 7 bases stayed unmatched. Germline V gives CDR1 MGHRA, CDR2 YSYEKL. CDR3 length: 15 amino acids. This chain's CDR3 is CASSQVDGLEYEQYF. The CDR3 DNA is TGCGCCAGCAGCCAAGTTGACGGACTAGAGTACGAGCAGTACTTC.

This chain connects TRBV4-1 to TRBJ2-7, with a weak D call TRBD1 (5 bases). Germline V gene data show CDR1 as MGHRA and CDR2 as YSYEKL. The CDR3 sequence is 16 residues long. V lost 3 bases and J 7 bases, leaving 22 bases between the germline ends. This CDR3 reads CASSQEPTRDFTEQYF. The CDR3 coding sequence is TGCGCCAGCAGCCAGGAACCGACCAGGGATTTCACGGAGCAGTACTTC.